This T cell receptor (beta chain) comes out of a study of T cell repertoires in cytomegalovirus infection. Using its own MiXCR run on the reads, TCRdb lists one record per CDR3 protein. In the table there are roughly 700,000 distinct CDR3 sequences, about 30% of which are singletons. About this clonotype itself: Its antigen is still unknown.

With V trimmed by 8 bases and J by 4 bases, 6 bases remained unmatched. This CDR3 is built from 13 residues. In germline, CDR1 is MNHEY, CDR2 SMNVEV (reference sequence). The clonotype was recovered from a human donor in good health (CMV status not recorded). Some clones in this sample may be carry-over from other donors' samples. J is TRBJ2-7 and V is TRBV27, with 9 bases identical to TRBD2. This material consisted of cultured PBMCs, taken from culture after CMV antigen stimulation. The CDR3 protein is CASGAGGLYEQYF. CDR3 nucleotide sequence: TGTGCCAGCGGGGCGGGGGGGCTGTACGAGCAGTACTTC.